Below, 14 T cell receptor beta chains from the same sample are listed, as sequenced in a study of blood T cells in healthy people across ages. A second PCR, run for about 7 to 11 cycles, used a sample-barcoded 5' primer plus a J-beta primer mix. TCRdb itself ran the 5' RACE reads through MiXCR, one entry per CDR3 protein. The table records under 2,000,000 distinct CDR3 sequences, about 50% of them present only once. The sample comprised blood. The receptors were gathered from a woman in her thirties or forties in good health.

The rearrangement joins TRBV4-2 to TRBJ2-5, with 8 bases aligning to TRBD2. Germline values: CDR1 LGHNA, CDR2 YNFKEQ. The CDR3 runs 16 residues. Losses at the gene ends were 2 bases for V and 10 bases for J; bases not matched to a gene: 15. The CDR3 DNA follows: TGTGCCAGCAGCCAATCGATTGCGGGACTAGAGAGAGACCAGTACTTC. It codes for CASSQSIAGLERDQYF.

This rearrangement joins TRBV4-3 to TRBJ1-1; D gene uncertain. The CDR3 totals 14 residues. Trimming left V 0 bases short and J 11 bases short, with 16 bases between. Germline V gene sequence: CDR1 LGHNA, CDR2 YSLEER. CDR3 sequence (DNA): TGCGCCAGCAGCCAAGATAGGAGGGCGAACGTGGCTTTCTTT. Translation gives CASSQDRRANVAFF.

This chain links TRBV20-1 with TRBJ2-7; D is possibly TRBD2 (5 bases). Germline-derived CDR1 and CDR2 are DFQATT and SNEGSKA (reference sequence). CDR3 length: 13 amino acids. Trimming cost V 3 bases and J 6 bases, with 15 bases left between them. The chain's CDR3 is CSASSGKDREQYF. For the CDR3, the DNA is TGCAGTGCTAGCTCGGGAAAGGATCGCGAGCAGTACTTC.

The V call is TRBV7-9, the J call TRBJ2-5, with 8 bases matching TRBD1. The junction had 6 bases not matched to a gene; V was cut back by 4 bases and J by 2 bases. The CDR3 is made up of 15 amino acids. Germline V gene lookup returns CDR1 SEHNR and CDR2 FQNEAQ (reference sequence). The CDR3 spells CASSSGQGGQETQYF. The CDR3 DNA reads TGTGCCAGCAGCTCCGGACAGGGTGGGCAAGAGACCCAGTACTTC.

The gene calls are TRBV9 and TRBJ2-7, with D perhaps TRBD1 (5 bases). This CDR3 spans 14 amino acids. The V and J ends lost 0 bases and 6 bases respectively, with 13 bases between them. Germline CDR1 reads SGDLS; CDR2 reads YYNGEE. For the CDR3, the DNA is TGTGCCAGCAGCGTAGAGGTAGGGGTCTCCGAGCAGTACTTC. Translation gives CASSVEVGVSEQYF.

This clonotype was counted a few times. The chain combines TRBV3-1 with TRBJ2-3; D gene ambiguous. V was pared by 0 bases and J by 2 bases, with 15 bases between. Germline loops: CDR1 LGHDT, CDR2 YNNKEL (reference sequence). This CDR3 spans 17 amino acids. The CDR3 region is CASSQDLRASFTDTQYF. CDR3 DNA sequence: TGTGCCAGCAGCCAAGATCTTAGGGCCTCCTTCACAGATACGCAGTATTTT.

This clonotype came up a few times. The junction differs from germline at one of its ends, possibly a read error. The V and J genes are TRBV11-1 and TRBJ2-4; TRBD1 might be the D (5 bases). Germline loops: CDR1 SGHAT, CDR2 FQDESV (reference sequence). The CDR3 totals 13 residues. DNA for the CDR3: TGTGCCAGTAGCTTACGTGACAGTAACATTCAGTACTTC. Amino acid sequence: CASSLRDSNIQYF.

This clonotype was seen only a few times. The chain joins TRBV28 to TRBJ2-3, with 8 bases fitting TRBD2. The germline CDR1 and CDR2 sequences are MDHEN and SYDVKM. V lost 5 bases to trimming and J lost 4 bases; unmatched junction nucleotides: 14. This CDR3 comprises 17 residues. The CDR3 DNA follows: TGTGCCAGCAGTCCCCGGAAAGCGGGGGTTGGGGCAGATACGCAGTATTTT. It yields the protein CASSPRKAGVGADTQYF.

The chain is built from TRBV7-9 and TRBJ2-3; TRBD2 matches at 13 bases. Germline CDR1 is SEHNR and CDR2 is FQNEAQ (reference sequence). V shed 1 base and J 0 bases; nucleotides not matched to a gene: 7. The CDR3 spans 19 residues. This chain's CDR3 is CASSLGRTSGGLSTDTQYF. CDR3 DNA: TGTGCCAGCAGCTTAGGCCGGACTAGCGGGGGCCTCAGCACAGATACGCAGTATTTT.

The gene calls are TRBV20-1 and TRBJ1-6; no clear D gene. Germline values: CDR1 DFQATT, CDR2 SNEGSKA (reference sequence). The length of the CDR3 is 13 residues. V lost 5 bases and J 10 bases, leaving 15 bases between the germline ends. The CDR3 reads CSAEVDRLSPLHF. CDR3 sequence (DNA): TGCAGTGCTGAAGTTGACCGTTTGTCACCCCTCCACTTT.

This clonotype appeared once. V gene TRBV6-5 combines with J gene TRBJ2-1; D might be TRBD2 (5 bases). CDR3 size: 16 residues. V lost 10 bases and J lost 3, with 22 bases in between. The V gene's germline CDR1 is MNHEY and CDR2 SVGAGI. The DNA of the CDR3 is TGTGCCACTCAAACGGCGGACTCTCCTTACTACAATGAGCAGTTCTTC. It is translated as CATQTADSPYYNEQFF.

The J gene is TRBJ1-2, the V gene TRBV2; D is unclear. The germline V and J ends were trimmed by 6 bases and 5 bases, with 16 bases remaining between them. The V gene's germline CDR1 is SNHLY and CDR2 FYNNEI. The CDR3 runs to 14 residues. The CDR3 DNA sequence: TGTGCCAGCAGAATGGACGCCCTGGGGTATGGCTACACCTTC. Encoded protein: CASRMDALGYGYTF.

The chain employs TRBV6-2 or TRBV6-3 and TRBJ2-1, with 11 bases matching TRBD1. Germline loops: CDR1 MNHEY, CDR2 SVGEGT. After removal of 2 bases from V and 7 bases from J, the junction contained 10 bases not matched to a gene. The CDR3 has 17 amino acids. CDR3 protein: CASSYEVGTGGYNEQFF. The CDR3 nucleotides are TGTGCCAGCAGTTACGAGGTCGGGACAGGGGGTTATAATGAGCAGTTCTTC.

J is TRBJ2-6 and V is TRBV9; D gene ambiguous. This CDR3 is 17 amino acids long. CDR1 and CDR2 from the germline V gene are SGDLS and YYNGEE. V was cut by 0 bases and J by 4 bases, with 14 bases left in between. This CDR3 is CASSVATLVGGANVLTF. CDR3 coding DNA: TGTGCCAGCAGCGTAGCTACCTTGGTAGGAGGGGCCAACGTCCTGACTTTC.